This TCR beta chain was obtained from a study of CD4 and CD8 cells across lung adenocarcinoma regions. Worth noting for this clonotype: At one boundary the junction diverges from the germline segment, which might be a read error.

Germline-derived CDR1 and CDR2 are MNHNS and SASEGT. This CDR3 comprises 14 residues. A single record per CDR3 protein comes from TCRdb applying MiXCR to the PCR reads. This sample has some 5,000 distinct CDR3 sequences, with 50% to 60% found just once. The patients had localized lung adenocarcinoma, a non-small cell subtype. Sequencing input: CD4+ T cells from the center of a lung tumor. The chain combines TRBV6-1 with TRBJ2-3; no definite D call. The origin of this receptor is a male donor with lung adenocarcinoma. The CD4 and CD8 labels of this study may be unreliable. Here the CDR3 DNA reads TGTGCCAGCAGTGCTCAGGCCGGGCCAGATACGCTGTATTTC. Its translation is CASSAQAGPDTLYF.